These 22 T cell receptor beta chains originate from one sample sequenced in a study of control samples from healthy donors and cancer patients. Profiling relied on immunoSEQ multiplex PCR, and the TCRdb table lists in-frame clones only, not all of them. The sample includes tens of thousands of clones, approximately 94% of them seen just once. Specimen: blood. The source of these receptors is a man in his fifties or sixties in good health.

This sequence joins TRBV6-4 and TRBJ2-3; no clear D gene. Trimming removed 2 bases from V and 2 bases from J, with 11 bases in between. This CDR3 is 15 amino acids long. Germline V gene sequence: CDR1 MRHNA, CDR2 SNTAGT. CDR3 in DNA: TGTGCCAGCAGTGACGGACGGAAGCTCACAGATACGCAGTATTTT. Translated: CASSDGRKLTDTQYF.

CDR3 in DNA: TGTGCCAGCAGCCCCGGGGGGAGAGGCGGAGCTGGAACAGATACGCAGTATTTT. This codes for CASSPGGRGGAGTDTQYF. The rearrangement links TRBV11-3 to TRBJ2-3; TRBD2 matches at 7 bases. The germline CDR1 and CDR2 sequences are SGHNT and YENEEA. The CDR3 totals 18 residues. Trimming took 5 bases from V and 3 from J; bases not matched to a gene: 17.

The V gene is TRBV9, the J gene TRBJ2-1, with a tentative D call TRBD1 (6 bases). Trimming took off 4 bases at V and 4 bases at J, with 15 bases between the two ends. The germline V gene encodes CDR1 SGDLS and CDR2 YYNGEE. The CDR3 consists of 15 residues. The DNA for the CDR3 is TGTGCCAGCAGCTTAGAGGGGGACCATTACAATGAGCAGTTCTTC. Translating it yields CASSLEGDHYNEQFF.

The rearrangement uses TRBV18 and TRBJ2-1; TRBD2 matches 10 bases. V was pared by 1 base and J by 1 base, with 7 bases of the junction left unmatched. Germline-derived CDR1 and CDR2 are KGHSH and LQKENI. The CDR3 has 18 residues. In DNA, the CDR3 is TGTGCCAGCTCACCACGAGCAACTAGCGGGGTATCCTACAATGAGCAGTTCTTC. This gives the protein CASSPRATSGVSYNEQFF.

CDR3 sequence: CASSLRTGIPEQFF. CDR3 sequence (DNA): TGTGCCAGCAGTCTGCGCACAGGGATCCCTGAGCAGTTCTTC. J is TRBJ2-1 and V is TRBV28, with a weak D call TRBD1 (6 bases). The CDR3 is made up of 14 amino acids. Trimming left V 5 bases short and J 9 bases short, with 17 bases between. Looked up from germline, CDR1 is MDHEN and CDR2 is SYDVKM.

The chain couples TRBV12-3 or TRBV12-4 to TRBJ2-2, with D tentatively TRBD2 (5 bases). With 8 bases removed from V and 7 bases from J, the gap between germline ends came to 11 bases. This CDR3 region has 12 residues. CDR3 protein: CASGPGSGELFF. The CDR3 nucleotides are TGTGCCAGCGGCCCTGGGAGCGGGGAGCTGTTTTTT.

The rearrangement links TRBV7-9 to TRBJ2-5; no firm D call. This CDR3 comprises 13 residues. The germline CDR1 and CDR2 sequences are SEHNR and FQNEAQ (reference sequence). The V gene lost 5 bases and the J gene lost 5 bases, with 12 bases spanning the gap. CDR3 DNA: TGTGCCAGCAGCCTAAGTCTGGAGGAGACCCAGTACTTC. Its protein is CASSLSLEETQYF.

The chain links TRBV28 to TRBJ2-7; the D gene is possibly TRBD2 (6 bases). There are 21 residues in the CDR3. Trimming removed 1 base from V and 5 bases from J, with 33 bases in between. Germline CDR1 is MDHEN and CDR2 is SYDVKM. CDR3 sequence reads: CASSLSFLSQTPRLAINEQYF. The DNA for the CDR3 is TGTGCCAGCAGTTTATCTTTTTTGTCGCAAACGCCCCGGCTAGCGATTAACGAGCAGTACTTC.

This clone was detected once. This chain uses TRBV9 with TRBJ2-1; 15 nucleotides agree with TRBD2. V trimming: 4 bases; J trimming: 0 bases; junction bases outside the gene matches: 5. The V gene's germline CDR1 is SGDLS and CDR2 YYNGEE. CDR3 length equals 18 residues. The CDR3 region has the DNA TGTGCCAGCAGCACCGGACTAGCGGGAGGGCCCTCCTACAATGAGCAGTTCTTC. Translating gives CASSTGLAGGPSYNEQFF.

The count of this clone is one. The chain carries TRBV11-1 and TRBJ2-5; D remains unclear. This CDR3 contains 16 residues. CDR1 is SGHAT, CDR2 FQDESV, per germline (reference sequence). V lost 5 bases, J lost 3 bases, and 19 bases lay in between. CDR3 nucleotide sequence: TGTGCCAGCAGCCTGAGGAGCCTCCCTGGGGAAGAGACCCAGTACTTC. Its protein is CASSLRSLPGEETQYF.

This clone has just one count. The V gene is TRBV13, the J gene TRBJ1-2; no clear D gene. The germline gives CDR1 PRHDT, CDR2 FYEKMQ (reference sequence). The CDR3 covers 15 residues. V dropped 7 bases and J dropped 4 bases, with 19 bases sitting between them. The CDR3 sequence is CASTAGGPWTYGYTF. The CDR3 DNA follows: TGTGCCAGCACCGCAGGTGGACCTTGGACCTATGGCTACACCTTC.

The chain carries TRBV14 and TRBJ2-1, with D perhaps matching TRBD2 (6 bases). The V gene lost 1 base and the J gene lost 0 bases, with 13 bases spanning the gap. Germline loops: CDR1 SGHDN, CDR2 FVKESK. The CDR3 is 17 residues long. CDR3 residues: CASSQVFGGISYNEQFF. The CDR3 coding sequence is TGTGCCAGCAGCCAAGTTTTTGGCGGGATCTCCTACAATGAGCAGTTCTTC.

The genes are TRBV9 and TRBJ2-7; 13 nucleotides match TRBD2. Germline loops: CDR1 SGDLS, CDR2 YYNGEE. The CDR3 extends over 15 amino acids. After removal of 4 bases from V and 7 bases from J, the junction contained 8 bases not matched to a gene. The CDR3, as DNA: TGTGCCAGCAGCCCCAGGACTAGCGGGAGCTCAGAGCAGTACTTC. Amino acid sequence: CASSPRTSGSSEQYF.

The CDR3 coding sequence is TGTGCCAGCAGCTTAGACAAGGGACCCCGACAGCAGTACTTC. Its translation is CASSLDKGPRQQYF. V is TRBV11-2 and J is TRBJ2-7; the D call may be TRBD1 or TRBD2 (5 bases each). The CDR3 loop spans 14 amino acids. Germline CDR1 is SGHAT and CDR2 is FQNNGV. The V and J ends lost 0 bases and 8 bases respectively, with 14 bases between them.

The chain combines TRBV2 with TRBJ1-1; D uncertain. V was shortened by 0 bases and J by 7 bases, with 18 bases between the two germline ends. Germline CDR1 SNHLY, CDR2 FYNNEI. The CDR3 runs to 16 residues. CDR3 sequence reads: CASSEALRRVGFEAFF. CDR3 nucleotides: TGTGCCAGCAGTGAAGCGCTTCGTCGGGTCGGTTTTGAAGCTTTCTTT.

The chain links TRBV29-1 to TRBJ1-2, with TRBD1 matching 10 bases. The V and J ends lost 3 bases and 5 bases, in that order; junction bases with no gene match: 6. Germline V gene data show CDR1 as SQVTM and CDR2 as ANQGSEA. The CDR3 contains 14 residues. The CDR3 region is CSVDTPGQGYGYTF. In DNA form, the CDR3 reads TGCAGCGTTGACACCCCGGGACAGGGGTATGGCTACACCTTC.

The CDR3 DNA is TGTGCCAGCAGCTTAGGACTGGGTCAGCCCCAGCATTTT. This codes for CASSLGLGQPQHF. The gene calls are TRBV13 and TRBJ1-5; D gene unclear. Germline values: CDR1 PRHDT, CDR2 FYEKMQ (reference sequence). V dropped 0 bases and J dropped 6 bases, with 6 bases sitting between them. This CDR3 comprises 13 residues.

CDR3 sequence reads: CASSPSIMRLAGGYEQFF. The CDR3 DNA reads TGTGCCAGCTCACCCTCCATAATGAGACTAGCGGGAGGTTATGAGCAGTTCTTC. The chain carries TRBV18 and TRBJ2-1; 13 bases agree with TRBD2. Germline trimming cut 3 bases from V and 8 bases from J; bases unmatched to any gene: 13. This CDR3 comprises 18 residues. Per the germline V gene, CDR1 is KGHSH and CDR2 is LQKENI.

The chain couples TRBV3-1 (or the pseudogene TRBV3-2) to TRBJ1-2; D call uncertain. Germline V gives CDR1 LGHDT, CDR2 YNNKEL (reference sequence). The length of the CDR3 is 12 residues. The ends were cut back, 4 bases at V and 4 bases at J, with 7 bases in the middle. The CDR3 DNA reads TGTGCCAGCAGCCGCGCTGGCTATGGCTACACCTTC. Its translation is CASSRAGYGYTF.

The chain carries TRBV3-1 (or the pseudogene TRBV3-2) and TRBJ2-1; tentative D call: TRBD1 (6 bases). The CDR3 has 18 residues. Trimming took off 2 bases at V and 0 bases at J, with 17 bases between the two ends. The germline V gene encodes CDR1 LGHDT and CDR2 YNNKEL (reference sequence). DNA for the CDR3: TGTGCCAGCAGCCAATCCCAGGGGATCGCGGACTCCTACAATGAGCAGTTCTTC. Protein product: CASSQSQGIADSYNEQFF.

The chain joins TRBV3-1 (or the pseudogene TRBV3-2) to TRBJ2-2; TRBD1 matches at 7 bases. Germline V gene data show CDR1 as LGHDT and CDR2 as YNNKEL (reference sequence). V was clipped by 6 bases and J by 2 bases; unmatched bases: 9. CDR3 size: 16 residues. The CDR3 DNA follows: TGTGCCAGCAGACCTCCGGGACAGAAAAACACCGGGGAGCTGTTTTTT. Protein product: CASRPPGQKNTGELFF.

The V call is TRBV28, the J call TRBJ1-4; D is unresolved. Germline V gives CDR1 MDHEN, CDR2 SYDVKM. The CDR3 contains 14 residues. V shed 5 bases and J shed 3 bases, with 10 bases lying between them. The CDR3 loop reads CASSQTPSNEKLFF. Written as DNA, the CDR3 is TGTGCCAGCAGTCAGACTCCTTCTAATGAAAAACTGTTTTTT.